This is a list of T cell receptor beta chains from one sample in a study of identical twins. Via MiXCR, TCRdb re-called the 5' RACE reads, giving one row per CDR3 protein. The sample carries some 1,700,000 distinct CDR3 sequences, roughly 35% recorded once. The sample taken for sequencing was cord blood. These receptors originate from a newborn girl in good health. The CDR3 runs from the conserved cysteine through the conserved F or W. A D gene is named only where the DNA matches it firmly. Expanded clones are given a class, and other clones once, few, many or no size at all.

abundance: .; d_gene: TRBD2; v_gene: TRBV29-1; j_gene: TRBJ2-7; CDR3nt: TGCGGCGTTCAGCGGGAGTACGAGCAGTACTTC; CDR3aa: CGVQREYEQYF
abundance: .; d_gene: .; v_gene: TRBV14; j_gene: TRBJ2-3; CDR3nt: TGTGCCAGGGCGGGACCCACCGCGGATACGCAGTATTTT; CDR3aa: CARAGPTADTQYF
abundance: few; d_gene: TRBD2; v_gene: TRBV6-5; j_gene: TRBJ2-5; CDR3nt: TGTGCCAGCAGTTACTCTTGGGGGGGTTCCCCAAGGTACTTC; CDR3aa: CASSYSWGGSPRYF
abundance: .; d_gene: .; v_gene: TRBV9; j_gene: TRBJ1-1; CDR3nt: TGTGCCAGCAGCGTAGAGAGGGCTCAAGGCACTGAAGCTTTCTTT; CDR3aa: CASSVERAQGTEAFF
abundance: .; d_gene: TRBD1; v_gene: TRBV6-1; j_gene: TRBJ1-6; CDR3nt: TGTGCCAGCAGTGAAGACAGGGGTCATTCACCCCTCCACTTT; CDR3aa: CASSEDRGHSPLHF
abundance: .; d_gene: .; v_gene: TRBV19; j_gene: TRBJ2-7; CDR3nt: TGTGCCACATCAGCGGCCCCCTCCTCCTACGAGCAGTACTTC; CDR3aa: CATSAAPSSYEQYF
abundance: few; d_gene: .; v_gene: TRBV2; j_gene: TRBJ2-1; CDR3nt: TGTGCCAGCATCACGGACCTTATCTCCTACAATGAGCAGTTCTTC; CDR3aa: CASITDLISYNEQFF
abundance: .; d_gene: TRBD1; v_gene: TRBV10-3; j_gene: TRBJ1-2; CDR3nt: TGTGCCATCAGTGAACCTCTGGGACAGTCCTTTGGAGGCTACACCTTC; CDR3aa: CAISEPLGQSFGGYTF
abundance: .; d_gene: TRBD1; v_gene: TRBV5-1; j_gene: TRBJ2-7; CDR3nt: TGCGCCAGCAGCGCTTGGACAGGGACGACCTACGAGCAGTACTTC; CDR3aa: CASSAWTGTTYEQYF
abundance: .; d_gene: TRBD2; v_gene: TRBV6-5; j_gene: TRBJ2-1; CDR3nt: TGTGCCAGCAGACTAGCGGGAGAGAAGGATGAGCAGTTCTTC; CDR3aa: CASRLAGEKDEQFF
abundance: .; d_gene: .; v_gene: TRBV27; j_gene: TRBJ2-3; CDR3nt: TGTGCCAGCAGTTTATCCCTGTGGGGAGATACGCAGTATTTT; CDR3aa: CASSLSLWGDTQYF
abundance: few; d_gene: TRBD1; v_gene: TRBV28; j_gene: TRBJ1-2; CDR3nt: TGTGCCAGCAGTTCACGGACAGGGAGGTCCTATGGCTACACCTTC; CDR3aa: CASSSRTGRSYGYTF
abundance: .; d_gene: TRBD1; v_gene: TRBV20-1; j_gene: TRBJ2-2; CDR3nt: TGCAGTGCTAGTCAGGGGGCCTTAATCACCGGGGAGCTGTTTTTT; CDR3aa: CSASQGALITGELFF
abundance: few; d_gene: TRBD2; v_gene: TRBV6-5; j_gene: TRBJ2-4; CDR3nt: TGTGCCAGCCCTGGGAGGGAAAACATTCAGTACTTC; CDR3aa: CASPGRENIQYF
abundance: few; d_gene: .; v_gene: TRBV20-1; j_gene: TRBJ2-1; CDR3nt: TGCAGTGCTACCTATAGTTATGAGCAGTTCTTC; CDR3aa: CSATYSYEQFF
abundance: .; d_gene: .; v_gene: TRBV3-1; j_gene: TRBJ2-7; CDR3nt: TGTGCCGGCATAGTCCCCTCCTACGAGCAGTACTTC; CDR3aa: CAGIVPSYEQYF
abundance: few; d_gene: .; v_gene: TRBV24-1; j_gene: TRBJ2-3; CDR3nt: TGTGCCACCAGTGACCCCACAGCTAGTTCCCCCACAGATACGCAGTATTTT; CDR3aa: CATSDPTASSPTDTQYF
abundance: few; d_gene: .; v_gene: TRBV28; j_gene: TRBJ2-5; CDR3nt: TGTGCCAGCAGACTCAGACCCTCTCGTAGACAAGAGACCCAGTACTTC; CDR3aa: CASRLRPSRRQETQYF
abundance: few; d_gene: TRBD2; v_gene: TRBV9; j_gene: TRBJ2-7; CDR3nt: TGTGCCAGCAGCGTAGCCCCTAGCGGAACCTACGAGCAGTACTTC; CDR3aa: CASSVAPSGTYEQYF
abundance: .; d_gene: TRBD1; v_gene: TRBV20-1; j_gene: TRBJ2-7; CDR3nt: TGCAACCCGGGACAGGGGGTACACAATGAGCAGTACTTC; CDR3aa: CNPGQGVHNEQYF
abundance: few; d_gene: .; v_gene: TRBV20-1; j_gene: TRBJ2-3; CDR3nt: TGCAGCCTTATCCTAGGTGGAAAGGTCACAGATACGCAGTATTTT; CDR3aa: CSLILGGKVTDTQYF
abundance: .; d_gene: .; v_gene: TRBV2; j_gene: TRBJ1-2; CDR3nt: TGTGCCAGCACCTTACTTTGGGTGGCTGCTGGCTACACCTTC; CDR3aa: CASTLLWVAAGYTF
abundance: many; d_gene: .; v_gene: TRBV29-1; j_gene: TRBJ2-7; CDR3nt: TGCAGCGTTGAAGAATTTGGGGGGTACGAGCAGTACTTC; CDR3aa: CSVEEFGGYEQYF
abundance: .; d_gene: TRBD2; v_gene: TRBV28; j_gene: TRBJ2-5; CDR3nt: TGTGCCAGCAGTTTATGGGGAGGGAGGGTCCAAGAGACCCAGTACTTC; CDR3aa: CASSLWGGRVQETQYF
abundance: .; d_gene: TRBD2; v_gene: TRBV10-3; j_gene: TRBJ2-7; CDR3nt: TGTGCCATCAGTGAGGCGGGAGACCTGTACGAGCAGTACTTC; CDR3aa: CAISEAGDLYEQYF
abundance: few; d_gene: .; v_gene: TRBV20-1; j_gene: TRBJ2-5; CDR3nt: TGCAGTGCTAGAGACGCCGGGATGTCAGAGACCCAGTACTTC; CDR3aa: CSARDAGMSETQYF
abundance: .; d_gene: .; v_gene: TRBV19; j_gene: TRBJ1-2; CDR3nt: TGTGCCAGTAGTATTCGAGGTTATGGCTACACCTTC; CDR3aa: CASSIRGYGYTF
abundance: .; d_gene: .; v_gene: TRBV21-1; j_gene: TRBJ2-7; CDR3nt: TGTGCCAGCAGCAAACGGCGGGAGGTACCTTACAATGAGCAGTACTTC; CDR3aa: CASSKRREVPYNEQYF
abundance: few; d_gene: TRBD2; v_gene: TRBV4-1; j_gene: TRBJ2-3; CDR3nt: TGCGCCAGCGGATTAGGGCGGGGGGGCCGTAGAGATACGCAGTATTTT; CDR3aa: CASGLGRGGRRDTQYF
abundance: .; d_gene: .; v_gene: TRBV7-2; j_gene: TRBJ1-1; CDR3nt: TGTGCCAGCAGCTTAAATGGCGCAGAGAACACTGAAGCTTTCTTT; CDR3aa: CASSLNGAENTEAFF
abundance: few; d_gene: .; v_gene: TRBV28; j_gene: TRBJ2-2; CDR3nt: TGTGCCAGCAGGGAGACAGGAGGCACCGGGGAGCTGTTTTTT; CDR3aa: CASRETGGTGELFF
abundance: few; d_gene: .; v_gene: TRBV2; j_gene: TRBJ2-4; CDR3nt: TGTGCCAGCAATTGGCTGGGGTCCAAAAACATTCAGTACTTC; CDR3aa: CASNWLGSKNIQYF
abundance: few; d_gene: .; v_gene: TRBV2; j_gene: TRBJ2-7; CDR3nt: TGTGCCAGCAGTGTCCCACTAGCCCCCTACGAGCAGTACTTC; CDR3aa: CASSVPLAPYEQYF
abundance: few; d_gene: .; v_gene: TRBV10-3; j_gene: TRBJ2-3; CDR3nt: TGTGCCATCAGTGAGTCGACCCTCCCAGATACGCAGTATTTT; CDR3aa: CAISESTLPDTQYF
abundance: few; d_gene: TRBD2; v_gene: TRBV20-1; j_gene: TRBJ2-3; CDR3nt: TGCAGTGCTACACCCTCTAGCGGGGGGGTCACAGATACGCAGTATTTT; CDR3aa: CSATPSSGGVTDTQYF
abundance: few; d_gene: TRBD1; v_gene: TRBV4-2; j_gene: TRBJ2-7; CDR3nt: TGTGCCAGCAGCCAAGATCGGACAGGGGGCTACGAGCAGTACTTC; CDR3aa: CASSQDRTGGYEQYF